The 31 T cell receptor beta chains reported below all come from one sample, sequenced in a study of blood T cell repertoires in COVID-19. Profiling relied on immunoSEQ multiplex PCR, and the TCRdb table lists in-frame clones only, not all of them. Of 150,000 to 180,000 clones listed, 76% are singletons. The sample comprised peripheral blood. The receptors were sampled from a woman of 80 years or more with acute or convalescent COVID-19.

The chain carries TRBV10-1 and TRBJ2-7, with TRBD1 matching 8 bases. Germline V gene data show CDR1 as WNHNN and CDR2 as SYGVQD (reference sequence). This CDR3 has 14 amino acids. V was clipped by 7 bases and J by 2 bases; unmatched bases: 7. The CDR3 sequence: CASKKGTGPYEQYF. The CDR3, as DNA: TGCGCCAGCAAAAAAGGGACAGGCCCCTACGAGCAGTACTTC.

The chain employs TRBV6-5 and TRBJ1-2; possibly TRBD1 for D (5 bases). Germline values: CDR1 MNHEY, CDR2 SVGAGI. V shed 4 bases and J shed 2 bases, with 8 bases lying between them. The CDR3 runs 13 residues. The CDR3 coding sequence is TGTGCCAGCAGTTTGGGACTCAACTATGGCTACACCTTC. Protein sequence: CASSLGLNYGYTF.

The V gene is TRBV27, the J gene TRBJ2-7; maybe TRBD1 (6 bases). The CDR3 is 16 amino acids. Trimming removed 0 bases at V and 0 bases at J, with 12 bases between. Germline CDR1 MNHEY, CDR2 SMNVEV (reference sequence). The CDR3 DNA is TGTGCCAGCAGTTTATCGATACAGGGTTTCTCCTACGAGCAGTACTTC. Translating gives CASSLSIQGFSYEQYF.

The chain employs TRBV29-1 and TRBJ2-1; 7 nucleotides match TRBD1. The CDR3 runs to 18 residues. V shed 4 bases and J 1 base; nucleotides not matched to a gene: 16. Germline-derived CDR1 and CDR2 are SQVTM and ANQGSEA. The CDR3 DNA sequence: TGCAGCGTTGTCCGACATTTCGGGACAGACAGATCCTACAATGAGCAGTTCTTC. Residues: CSVVRHFGTDRSYNEQFF.

The genes are TRBV7-8 and TRBJ2-1; weak D call: TRBD2 (6 bases). The CDR3 length is 13 residues. V lost 8 bases, J lost 7 bases, and 15 bases lay in between. Germline CDR1 reads SGHVS; CDR2 reads FQNEAQ. The CDR3 sequence: CASGGSTINEQFF. The CDR3 DNA reads as TGTGCCAGCGGGGGGTCAACGATAAATGAGCAGTTCTTC.

The chain uses TRBV6-5 and TRBJ1-4; 10 bases are shared with TRBD1. With 7 bases clipped from V and 5 bases from J, the junction kept 7 bases outside the gene matches. CDR1 is MNHEY and CDR2 is SVGAGI in the germline V gene. The CDR3 is made up of 15 amino acids. CDR3 nucleotide sequence: TGTGCCAGCACCGGACGGACAGGGGGAAATGAAAAACTGTTTTTT. Amino acid sequence: CASTGRTGGNEKLFF.

The rearrangement links TRBV18 to TRBJ2-3; the match to TRBD1 covers 7 bases. The CDR3 has 16 residues. V gave up 3 bases and J gave up 4 bases; unmatched junction bases: 10. Germline V gives CDR1 KGHSH, CDR2 LQKENI. CDR3 nucleotide sequence: TGTGCCAGCTCACCGGGTTGGGGTACAGGGGCAGATACGCAGTATTTT. This translates into CASSPGWGTGADTQYF.

The V call is TRBV10-3, the J call TRBJ2-1; tentatively, D is TRBD1 (6 bases). The germline CDR1 and CDR2 sequences are ENHRY and SYGVKD. CDR3 length: 14 residues. V was cut by 9 bases and J by 8 bases, with 20 bases left in between. In DNA form, the CDR3 reads TGTGCCATTAATCAGGGGTCTGGGGATGATGAGCAGTTCTTC. Translating it yields CAINQGSGDDEQFF.

This clone was recorded once. This chain links TRBV2 with TRBJ1-1, with D perhaps TRBD1 (6 bases). V lost 6 bases to trimming and J lost 1 base, with 12 bases between them. Germline assignment: CDR1 SNHLY and CDR2 FYNNEI. The CDR3 runs 14 residues. The CDR3 loop is CASSVEQGNTEAFF. CDR3 sequence (DNA): TGTGCCAGCAGCGTCGAACAGGGGAACACTGAAGCTTTCTTT.

The chain carries TRBV5-1 and TRBJ1-2; 9 bases fit TRBD1. The CDR3 is 16 residues long. Per the germline V gene, CDR1 is SGHRS and CDR2 is YFSETQ. Unmatched junction bases numbered 10, after V lost 4 bases and J lost 3 bases. The CDR3 here is CASSQRTGDPHYGYTF. DNA of the CDR3: TGCGCCAGCAGCCAACGGACAGGGGACCCTCACTATGGCTACACCTTC.

This sequence joins TRBV11-2 and TRBJ2-2; 7 positions agree with TRBD2. The CDR3 runs to 16 residues. Germline V gene sequence: CDR1 SGHAT, CDR2 FQNNGV. Losses at the gene ends were 3 bases for V and 6 bases for J; bases not matched to a gene: 10. Here the CDR3 reads CASSFLRGRAAGELFF. The CDR3 coding sequence is TGTGCCAGCAGCTTTCTACGGGGGAGGGCCGCCGGGGAGCTGTTTTTT.

The chain employs TRBV7-2 and TRBJ1-1; TRBD1 aligns across 8 bases. Germline CDR1 is SGHTA and CDR2 is FQGNSA. V was pared by 3 bases and J by 1 base, with 7 bases of the junction left unmatched. The CDR3 contains 16 residues. CDR3 coding DNA: TGTGCCAGCAGCTTCCCGACAGGGGCTCCGAACACTGAAGCTTTCTTT. This gives the protein CASSFPTGAPNTEAFF.

The chain joins TRBV30 to TRBJ1-5; a weak D match, TRBD1 (5 bases). This CDR3 comprises 13 residues. The V end was cut by 5 bases, the J end by 5 bases, with 13 bases between. The germline V gene has CDR1 GTSNPN and CDR2 SVGIG (reference sequence). For the CDR3, the DNA is TGTGCCTGGGCCGCAACCAGGGATCAGCCCCAGCATTTT. It codes for CAWAATRDQPQHF.

The rearrangement links TRBV19 to TRBJ1-2; D not resolved. The CDR3 runs to 13 residues. Trimming removed 6 bases from V and 2 bases from J, with 10 bases in between. Germline V lookup: CDR1 LNHDA, CDR2 SQIVND (reference sequence). In nucleotides, the CDR3 is TGTGCCAGTAGCCTGGGAGGGAACTATGGCTACACCTTC. This sequence encodes CASSLGGNYGYTF.

The chain employs TRBV3-1 (or the pseudogene TRBV3-2) and TRBJ2-1; D remains ambiguous. Looked up from germline, CDR1 is LGHDT and CDR2 is YNNKEL (reference sequence). CDR3 length: 12 amino acids. Trimming left V 2 bases short and J 4 bases short, with 3 bases between. The CDR3 region is CASSQSYNEQFF. CDR3 DNA: TGTGCCAGCAGCCAATCGTACAATGAGCAGTTCTTC.

As DNA, the CDR3 is TGTGCCAGCAGTGAAAGGACAGGCTGGAACACTGAAGCTTTCTTT. Translation: CASSERTGWNTEAFF. The gene calls are TRBV6-1 and TRBJ1-1; 7 positions agree with TRBD1. The V gene end was trimmed by 2 bases and the J gene end by 1 base; junction bases not matched to a gene: 4. Germline loops: CDR1 MNHNS, CDR2 SASEGT. This CDR3 contains 15 residues.

This chain connects TRBV6-1 to TRBJ1-1; tentative D call: TRBD1 (5 bases). Per germline, CDR1 MNHNS and CDR2 SASEGT. This CDR3 has 13 amino acids. The ends were cut back, 2 bases at V and 5 bases at J, with 9 bases in the middle. In nucleotides, the CDR3 is TGTGCCAGCAGTGAACAGGGTTGGACTGAAGCTTTCTTT. As protein: CASSEQGWTEAFF.

The gene calls are TRBV4-1 and TRBJ2-7; 11 bases are a match to TRBD1. The V gene end was trimmed by 4 bases and the J gene end by 2 bases; junction bases not matched to a gene: 1. The CDR3 covers 14 residues. Germline V lookup: CDR1 MGHRA, CDR2 YSYEKL. CDR3 region: CASSPGQGAYEQYF. The CDR3 DNA reads TGCGCCAGCAGCCCGGGACAGGGGGCCTACGAGCAGTACTTC.

There are a few counts of this clone. J is TRBJ2-7 and V is TRBV29-1; 8 nucleotides match TRBD2. The V segment lost 5 bases and the J segment 6 bases; nucleotides outside the gene matches: 9. The CDR3 sequence is 13 residues long. Germline CDR1 SQVTM, CDR2 ANQGSEA. The CDR3 DNA follows: TGCAGCGTTTTAACGGGAGGGCGGCGCGAGCAGTACTTC. Encoded protein: CSVLTGGRREQYF.

The chain employs TRBV27 and TRBJ2-7, with 9 nucleotides matching TRBD1. Germline CDR1 MNHEY, CDR2 SMNVEV (reference sequence). J was trimmed by 4 bases and V by 5 bases; bases with no gene match: 3. This CDR3 comprises 13 residues. CDR3 DNA: TGTGCCAGCAGTCGACAGGGGGGATACGAGCAGTACTTC. Amino acid sequence: CASSRQGGYEQYF.

V gene TRBV10-3 combines with J gene TRBJ2-3; TRBD2 matches at 14 bases. V dropped 7 bases and J dropped 0; count of bases not matched to a gene: 9. The CDR3 contains 18 residues. Germline lookup yields CDR1 ENHRY and CDR2 SYGVKD. CDR3 region: CAITRGLAGAASTDTQYF. DNA for the CDR3: TGTGCCATCACGCGGGGACTAGCGGGGGCCGCTAGCACAGATACGCAGTATTTT.

This clone was counted a single time. The chain recombines TRBV18 with TRBJ1-6; TRBD1 aligns across 11 bases. Germline trimming cut 3 bases from V and 8 bases from J; bases unmatched to any gene: 6. The CDR3 has 16 residues. The germline V gene encodes CDR1 KGHSH and CDR2 LQKENI. CDR3 region: CASSPYRGQGDSPLHF. Here the CDR3 DNA reads TGTGCCAGCTCACCTTATAGGGGACAGGGGGATTCACCCCTCCACTTT.

This chain connects TRBV5-7 to TRBJ2-7; tentative D call: TRBD1 (5 bases). TRBV5-7 is recorded as an ORF, its role being uncertain. The V gene lost 4 bases and the J gene lost 5 bases, with 10 bases spanning the gap. This CDR3 region has 12 residues. The CDR3 coding sequence is TGTGCCAGCAGCCGCAGGGCGGACGAGCAGTACTTC. Translating it yields CASSRRADEQYF.

The gene calls are TRBV5-5 and TRBJ2-3; D is possibly TRBD1 (5 bases). The germline CDR1 and CDR2 sequences are SGHKS and YYEKEE (reference sequence). This CDR3 has 12 amino acids. The V end was cut by 4 bases, the J end by 5 bases, with 8 bases between. CDR3 coding DNA: TGTGCCAGCAGCCCAGGGTTAGATACGCAGTATTTT. Residues: CASSPGLDTQYF.

This clone was observed a handful of times. The J gene is TRBJ1-1, the V gene TRBV6-5; 7 bases fit TRBD1. The CDR3 extends over 12 amino acids. Germline trimming cut 9 bases from V and 2 bases from J; bases unmatched to any gene: 3. Germline-derived CDR1 and CDR2 are MNHEY and SVGAGI. The CDR3 loop reads CASRDRNTEAFF. The DNA of the CDR3 is TGTGCCAGTCGGGACAGAAACACTGAAGCTTTCTTT.

The chain recombines TRBV5-6 with TRBJ1-1, with D perhaps TRBD1 (6 bases). The V end was cut by 2 bases, the J end by 4 bases, with 21 bases between. This CDR3 is 17 amino acids long. Germline CDR1 SGHDT, CDR2 YYEEEE. The CDR3 region is CASSFLRDKRKFTEAFF. CDR3 DNA: TGTGCCAGCAGCTTCCTCCGGGACAAGAGGAAATTCACTGAAGCTTTCTTT.

The chain uses TRBV23-1 and TRBJ2-4; TRBD1 agrees at 10 bases. TRBV23-1 is recorded as an ORF, its role being uncertain. The CDR3 extends over 16 amino acids. After removal of 4 bases from V and 0 bases from J, the junction contained 3 bases not matched to a gene. CDR3 bases: TGCGCCAGCAGTCTAAGGGACAGGGGAGCCAAAAACATTCAGTACTTC. Translated, it gives CASSLRDRGAKNIQYF.

The chain joins TRBV2 to TRBJ1-4; no firm D call. The V end lost 1 base, the J end lost 7 bases, and 10 bases lay between the germline ends. Germline V gene sequence: CDR1 SNHLY, CDR2 FYNNEI. This CDR3 contains 14 residues. The CDR3 is CASSEGGGGEKLFF. In nucleotides, the CDR3 is TGTGCCAGCAGTGAAGGGGGAGGAGGTGAAAAACTGTTTTTT.

V gene TRBV25-1 combines with J gene TRBJ1-1; D is perhaps TRBD1 (5 bases). The CDR3 runs 13 residues. Germline V gene sequence: CDR1 MGHDK, CDR2 SYGVNS. The V and J ends lost 4 bases and 1 base respectively, with 7 bases between them. The CDR3 loop is CASSVTANTEAFF. The CDR3 DNA is TGTGCCAGCAGTGTGACAGCGAACACTGAAGCTTTCTTT.

This clone was counted only a few times. The chain is built from TRBV3-1 (or the pseudogene TRBV3-2) and TRBJ1-6, with D perhaps matching TRBD1 (5 bases). This CDR3 is built from 18 residues. The ends were cut back, 1 base at V and 0 bases at J, with 13 bases in the middle. Germline V CDR1 and CDR2: LGHDT, YNNKEL (reference sequence). Here the CDR3 DNA reads TGTGCCAGCAGCCAAGGGAGGGGCGGGAGCTCCTATAATTCACCCCTCCACTTT. Protein product: CASSQGRGGSSYNSPLHF.

The V and J genes are TRBV24-1 and TRBJ2-3; the D is unclear. Germline loops: CDR1 KGHDR, CDR2 SFDVKD. The germline V and J ends were trimmed by 3 bases and 5 bases, with 8 bases remaining between them. The CDR3 runs to 13 residues. The CDR3 region has the DNA TGTGCCACCAGTGATGGCAGGCGAGATACGCAGTATTTT. Protein: CATSDGRRDTQYF.